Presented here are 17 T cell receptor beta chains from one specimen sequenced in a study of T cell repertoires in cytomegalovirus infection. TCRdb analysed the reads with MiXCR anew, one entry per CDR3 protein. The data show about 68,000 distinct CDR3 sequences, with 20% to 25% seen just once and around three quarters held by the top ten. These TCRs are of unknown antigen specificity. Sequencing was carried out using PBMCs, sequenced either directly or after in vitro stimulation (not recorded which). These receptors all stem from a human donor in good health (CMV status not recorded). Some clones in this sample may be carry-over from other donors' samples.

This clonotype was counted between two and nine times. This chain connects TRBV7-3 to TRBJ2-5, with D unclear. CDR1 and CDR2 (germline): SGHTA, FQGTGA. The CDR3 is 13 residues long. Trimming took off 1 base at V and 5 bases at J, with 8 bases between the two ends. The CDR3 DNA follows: TGTGCCAGCAGCTTAATCTTCGGGGAGACCCAGTACTTC. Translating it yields CASSLIFGETQYF. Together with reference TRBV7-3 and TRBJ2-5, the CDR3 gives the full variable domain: GAGVSQTPSNKVTEKGKYVELRCDPISGHTALYWYRQSLGQGPEFLIYFQGTGAADDSGLPNDRFFAVRPEGSVSTLKIQRTERGDSAVYLCASSLIFGETQYFGPGTRLLVL.

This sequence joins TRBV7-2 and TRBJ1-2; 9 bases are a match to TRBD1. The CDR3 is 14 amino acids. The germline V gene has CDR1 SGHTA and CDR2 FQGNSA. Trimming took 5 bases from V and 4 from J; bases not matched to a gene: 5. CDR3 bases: TGTGCCAGCAGCGCACGGGACAGGGTCTATGGCTACACCTTC. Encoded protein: CASSARDRVYGYTF.

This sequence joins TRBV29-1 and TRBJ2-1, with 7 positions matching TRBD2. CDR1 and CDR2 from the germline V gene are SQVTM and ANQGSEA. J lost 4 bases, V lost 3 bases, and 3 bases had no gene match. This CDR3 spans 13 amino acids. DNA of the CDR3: TGCAGCGTTGACTCGCGGGGGTACAATGAGCAGTTCTTC. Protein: CSVDSRGYNEQFF.

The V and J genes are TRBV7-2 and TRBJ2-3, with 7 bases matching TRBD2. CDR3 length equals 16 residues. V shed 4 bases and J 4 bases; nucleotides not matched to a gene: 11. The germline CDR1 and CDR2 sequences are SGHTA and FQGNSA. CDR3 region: CASSSLGGRRSDTQYF. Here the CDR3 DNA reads TGTGCCAGCAGCTCTCTGGGAGGGAGGCGATCAGATACGCAGTATTTT.

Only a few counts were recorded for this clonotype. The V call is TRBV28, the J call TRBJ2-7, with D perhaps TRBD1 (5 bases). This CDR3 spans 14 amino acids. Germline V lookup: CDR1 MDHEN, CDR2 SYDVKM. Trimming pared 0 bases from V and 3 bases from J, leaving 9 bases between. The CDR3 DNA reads TGTGCCAGCAGTTTATGGGCCAGGGACTACGAGCAGTACTTC. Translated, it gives CASSLWARDYEQYF.

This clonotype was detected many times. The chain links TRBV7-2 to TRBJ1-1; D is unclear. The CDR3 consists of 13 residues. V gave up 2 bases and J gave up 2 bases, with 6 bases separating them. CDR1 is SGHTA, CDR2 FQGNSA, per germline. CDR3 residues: CASSLLRNTEAFF. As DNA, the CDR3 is TGTGCCAGCAGCTTACTCCGTAACACTGAAGCTTTCTTT.

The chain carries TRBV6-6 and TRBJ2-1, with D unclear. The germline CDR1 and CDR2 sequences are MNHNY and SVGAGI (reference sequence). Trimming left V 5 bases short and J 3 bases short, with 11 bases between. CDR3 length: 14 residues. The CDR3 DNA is TGTGCCAGCAGTCCCTCGCGCAGCTACAATGAGCAGTTCTTC. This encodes CASSPSRSYNEQFF.

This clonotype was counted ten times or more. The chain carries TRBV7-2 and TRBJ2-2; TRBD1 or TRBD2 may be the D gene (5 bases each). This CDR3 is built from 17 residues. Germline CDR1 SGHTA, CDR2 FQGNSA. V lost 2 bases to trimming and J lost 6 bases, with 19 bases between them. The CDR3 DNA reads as TGTGCCAGCAGCTTAAGGCTTGTAGGGGAGTTTGCCGGGGAGCTGTTTTTT. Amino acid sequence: CASSLRLVGEFAGELFF.

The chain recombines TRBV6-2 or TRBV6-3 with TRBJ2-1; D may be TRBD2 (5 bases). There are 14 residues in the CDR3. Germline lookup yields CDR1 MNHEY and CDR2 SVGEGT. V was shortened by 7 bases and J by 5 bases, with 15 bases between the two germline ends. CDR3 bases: TGTGCCAGCAAATACCCGGGAACACACAATGAGCAGTTCTTC. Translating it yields CASKYPGTHNEQFF.

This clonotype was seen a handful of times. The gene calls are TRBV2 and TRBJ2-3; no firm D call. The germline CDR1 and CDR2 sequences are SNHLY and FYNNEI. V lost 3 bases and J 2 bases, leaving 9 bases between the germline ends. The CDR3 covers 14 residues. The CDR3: CASSDGSSTDTQYF. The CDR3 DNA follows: TGTGCCAGCAGTGATGGTAGCTCCACAGATACGCAGTATTTT.

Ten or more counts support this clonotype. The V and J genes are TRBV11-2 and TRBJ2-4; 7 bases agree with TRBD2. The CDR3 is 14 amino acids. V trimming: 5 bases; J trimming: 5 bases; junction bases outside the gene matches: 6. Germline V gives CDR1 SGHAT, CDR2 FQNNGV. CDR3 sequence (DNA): TGTGCCAGCAGCCCTCGGACTAGACAAAACATTCAGTACTTC. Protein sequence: CASSPRTRQNIQYF.

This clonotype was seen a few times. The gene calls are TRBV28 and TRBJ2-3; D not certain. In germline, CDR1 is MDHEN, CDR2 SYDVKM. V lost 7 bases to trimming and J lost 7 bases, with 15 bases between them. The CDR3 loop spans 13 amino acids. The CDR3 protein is CASNPSQRNTQYF. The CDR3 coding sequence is TGTGCCAGCAACCCCTCACAGCGAAATACGCAGTATTTT.

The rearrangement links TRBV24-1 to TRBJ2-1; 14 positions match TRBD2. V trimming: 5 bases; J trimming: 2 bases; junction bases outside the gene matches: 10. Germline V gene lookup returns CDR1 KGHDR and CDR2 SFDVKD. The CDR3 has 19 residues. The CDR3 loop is CATSVLTRTSGRTYNEQFF. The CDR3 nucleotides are TGTGCCACCAGTGTTTTAACCCGGACTAGCGGGAGGACCTACAATGAGCAGTTCTTC.

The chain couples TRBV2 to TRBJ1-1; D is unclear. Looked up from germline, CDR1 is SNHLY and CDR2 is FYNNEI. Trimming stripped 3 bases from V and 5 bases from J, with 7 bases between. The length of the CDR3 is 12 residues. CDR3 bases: TGTGCCAGCAGTGATGGGAGGACTGAAGCTTTCTTT. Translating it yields CASSDGRTEAFF.

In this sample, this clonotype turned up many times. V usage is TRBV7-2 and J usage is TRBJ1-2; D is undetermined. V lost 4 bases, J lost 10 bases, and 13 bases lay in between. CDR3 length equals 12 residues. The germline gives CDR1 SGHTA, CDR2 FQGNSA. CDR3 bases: TGTGCCAGCAGCTCCCGTTCTACTGACTACACCTTC. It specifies CASSSRSTDYTF.

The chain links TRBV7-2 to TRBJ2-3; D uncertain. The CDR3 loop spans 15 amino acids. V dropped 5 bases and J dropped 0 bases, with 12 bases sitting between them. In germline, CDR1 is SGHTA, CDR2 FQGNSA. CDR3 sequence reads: CASSPRIGSTDTQYF. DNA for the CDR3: TGTGCCAGCAGCCCTCGTATAGGAAGCACAGATACGCAGTATTTT.

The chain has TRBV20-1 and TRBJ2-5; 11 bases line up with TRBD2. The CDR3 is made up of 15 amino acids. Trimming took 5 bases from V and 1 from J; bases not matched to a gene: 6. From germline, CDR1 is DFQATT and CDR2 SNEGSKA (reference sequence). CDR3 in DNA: TGCAGTGCTGGGGGGGGACTAGCGGTCCAAGAGACCCAGTACTTC. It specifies CSAGGGLAVQETQYF.